These T cell receptor beta chains were read from a single sample in a study of cytomegalovirus exposure and HLA in healthy donors. Using immunoSEQ multiplex PCR, the repertoire was profiled, and TCRdb retains in-frame clones only, with some absent. The sample contains roughly 140,000 clones, roughly 80% of which appear only once. Sequencing used PBMCs. Receptor source: a woman in her 40s in good health and CMV-seropositive. CDR3s include the opening cysteine and the closing phenylalanine or tryptophan. Fields, in order: clone size, V gene, D gene, J gene, CDR3 length, CDR3 protein, CDR3 DNA. The D gene is left open where the match is weak. A row's size may be missing; if present it is once, few, many or a size class.

.	TRBV7-9	.	TRBJ1-1	15	CASSRPQGYLGEAFF	TGTGCCAGCAGCCGGCCACAGGGCTACTTGGGTGAAGCTTTCTTT
.	TRBV7-6	TRBD2	TRBJ2-5	15	CASSRWGTSHETQYF	TGTGCCAGCAGCCGTTGGGGGACTAGCCACGAGACCCAGTACTTC
.	TRBV7-6	.	TRBJ2-3	16	CASSSLTTGSTDTQYF	TGTGCCAGCAGCTCCCTCACGACGGGAAGCACAGATACGCAGTATTTT
few	TRBV10-1	TRBD1	TRBJ1-1	14	CASSTGTVNTEAFF	TGCGCCAGCAGTACCGGGACAGTGAACACTGAAGCTTTCTTT
.	TRBV12-5	.	TRBJ1-5	16	CASGLGDTGGNQPQHF	TGTGCTAGTGGTTTGGGGGACACCGGCGGCAATCAGCCCCAGCATTTT
.	TRBV6-1	TRBD1	TRBJ2-7	13	CASRGTGPYEQYF	TGTGCCAGCAGGGGGACAGGGCCCTACGAGCAGTACTTC
.	TRBV29-1	.	TRBJ1-3	11	CSVGLANTIYF	TGCAGCGTCGGACTTGCAAACACCATATATTTT
.	TRBV29-1	.	TRBJ2-7	15	CSVGFRALLKDEQYF	TGCAGCGTTGGATTCAGGGCCCTCCTGAAAGACGAGCAGTACTTC
.	TRBV10-2	TRBD1	TRBJ1-3	16	CASSELDRVTGNTIYF	TGCGCCAGCAGTGAATTGGACAGGGTCACTGGAAACACCATATATTTT
.	TRBV10-3	.	TRBJ2-3	14	CAIRDFIDTDTQYF	TGTGCCATTCGGGACTTTATCGACACAGATACGCAGTATTTT
few	TRBV25-1	.	TRBJ1-1	14	CASRESTMTTEAFF	TGTGCCAGCAGGGAGTCAACCATGACCACTGAAGCTTTCTTT
.	TRBV15	.	TRBJ2-3	13	CATSRDRADTQYF	TGTGCCACCAGCAGAGATCGGGCAGATACGCAGTATTTT
.	TRBV30	TRBD1	TRBJ1-6	13	CAWSYGQGSPLHF	TGTGCCTGGAGTTATGGACAGGGTTCACCCCTCCACTTT
.	TRBV5-6	TRBD1	TRBJ1-1	15	CASSLGDRLNTEAFF	TGTGCCAGCAGCTTGGGGGACAGGCTTAACACTGAAGCTTTCTTT
few	TRBV5-6	.	TRBJ1-2	13	CASSLAAGTGYTF	TGTGCCAGCAGCTTGGCCGCAGGTACGGGCTACACCTTC
few	TRBV5-4	TRBD1	TRBJ1-3	16	CASSEGQGFGGNTIYF	TGTGCCAGCAGCGAGGGACAGGGGTTTGGAGGAAACACCATATATTTT
.	TRBV27	TRBD1	TRBJ1-2	13	CASSPDRVSGYTF	TGTGCCAGCAGTCCCGACAGGGTCAGTGGCTACACCTTC
.	TRBV27	TRBD2	TRBJ2-1	16	CASSYRAGPSYNEQFF	TGTGCCAGCAGTTATCGAGCGGGGCCTTCCTACAATGAGCAGTTCTTC
.	TRBV13	TRBD2	TRBJ2-3	17	CASSLTLAGGLTDTQYF	TGTGCCAGCAGCCTCACATTAGCGGGGGGACTCACAGATACGCAGTATTTT
few	TRBV28	TRBD1	TRBJ2-7	14	CASSTGTGSDEQYF	TGTGCCAGCAGCACCGGGACAGGGAGTGACGAGCAGTACTTC
.	TRBV10-3	TRBD1	TRBJ2-7	16	CAISEGTGLISYEQYF	TGTGCCATCAGTGAGGGGACAGGCTTAATCTCCTACGAGCAGTACTTC
.	TRBV6-5	TRBD1	TRBJ2-1	13	CASTGQGNNEQFF	TGTGCCAGCACGGGACAGGGGAACAATGAGCAGTTCTTC
.	TRBV4-1	TRBD1	TRBJ2-7	16	CASSQDPGQGFDEQYF	TGCGCCAGCAGCCAAGATCCGGGACAGGGGTTCGACGAGCAGTACTTC
.	TRBV2	.	TRBJ1-1	12	CASRGLGTEAFF	TGTGCCAGCAGGGGCCTTGGAACTGAAGCTTTCTTT
few	TRBV2	.	TRBJ2-1	14	CASSEILATNEQFF	TGTGCCAGCAGTGAAATTCTAGCGACGAATGAGCAGTTCTTC
.	TRBV2	TRBD1	TRBJ1-1	15	CASTEQGASGTEAFF	TGTGCCAGCACCGAACAGGGGGCGAGCGGCACTGAAGCTTTCTTT
.	TRBV7-6	TRBD2	TRBJ2-1	19	CASSHPLAGVFNSYNEQFF	TGTGCCAGCAGCCATCCACTAGCGGGGGTTTTCAATTCCTACAATGAGCAGTTCTTC
.	TRBV6-5	TRBD1	TRBJ1-2	13	CASIRTGGVGYTF	TGTGCCAGCATCAGAACAGGGGGCGTTGGCTACACCTTC
.	TRBV4-1	.	TRBJ1-1	11	CASSRDNEAFF	TGCGCCAGCAGCCGAGATAATGAGGCTTTCTTT
.	TRBV28	TRBD2	TRBJ2-3	16	CASSRLAGGGTDTQYF	TGTGCCAGCAGTCGCTTAGCGGGGGGGGGCACAGATACGCAGTATTTT
.	TRBV29-1	.	TRBJ1-1	14	CSVEVAGVNTEAFF	TGCAGCGTTGAAGTGGCCGGGGTGAACACTGAAGCTTTCTTT
.	TRBV5-1	TRBD1	TRBJ1-2	14	CASSEGQVGYGYTF	TGCGCCAGCAGCGAGGGACAGGTGGGCTATGGCTACACCTTC
.	TRBV18	.	TRBJ1-2	16	CASSPMDRKVHYGYTF	TGTGCCAGCTCACCAATGGACAGAAAAGTACACTATGGCTACACCTTC
.	TRBV6-5	.	TRBJ2-1	13	CASSYARGNEQFF	TGTGCCAGCAGTTACGCCAGGGGTAATGAGCAGTTCTTC
.	TRBV18	.	TRBJ2-7	16	CASSLSTVQSSYEQYF	TGTGCCAGCTCACTGTCGACAGTCCAAAGCTCCTACGAGCAGTACTTC
.	TRBV6-1	.	TRBJ2-1	12	CASIRTFDEQFF	TGTGCCAGCATTCGGACATTCGATGAGCAGTTCTTC
.	TRBV19	.	TRBJ1-2	14	CASSIDGQNYGYTF	TGTGCCAGTAGTATAGATGGACAGAACTATGGCTACACCTTC
.	TRBV19	.	TRBJ2-5	16	CASSKGGGMYQETQYF	TGTGCCAGTAGTAAAGGGGGGGGGATGTACCAAGAGACCCAGTACTTC
.	TRBV2	TRBD2	TRBJ2-6	17	CASSWGGGATGANVLTF	TGTGCCAGCAGCTGGGGCGGGGGGGCCACTGGGGCCAACGTCCTGACTTTC
.	TRBV20-1	.	TRBJ1-2	9	CSASTGYTF	TGCAGTGCAAGCACCGGCTACACCTTC
.	TRBV2	.	TRBJ2-5	12	CASSALAETQYF	TGTGCCAGCAGCGCACTAGCCGAGACCCAGTACTTC
.	TRBV9	TRBD1	TRBJ2-5	17	CASSLTVGGQIGETQYF	TGTGCCAGCAGCCTCACAGTTGGGGGACAGATTGGAGAGACCCAGTACTTC
.	TRBV18	.	TRBJ1-2	13	CASSADRNYGYTF	TGTGCCAGCTCAGCCGACAGGAACTATGGCTACACCTTC
.	TRBV4-1	.	TRBJ1-2	17	CASSQEWNVYTGYGYTF	TGCGCCAGCAGCCAAGAGTGGAACGTATACACGGGCTATGGCTACACCTTC
few	TRBV5-4	.	TRBJ1-3	16	CASSRDQVRSGNTIYF	TGTGCCAGCAGCCGTGACCAGGTCCGCTCTGGAAACACCATATATTTT
.	TRBV28	.	TRBJ1-6	14	CASSPGTNNSPLHF	TGTGCCAGCAGTCCCGGGACTAATAATTCACCCCTCCACTTT